The TCR beta chain described here comes from a study of blood T cell repertoires in COVID-19. Here immunoSEQ multiplex PCR was the method, and the copy in TCRdb shows in-frame clones only, minus some. The data show around 320,000 clones, with about 87% seen just once and roughly 6.9% held by the top ten. CDR3 length: 14 amino acids. Trimming left V 8 bases short and J 4 bases short, with 15 bases between. In germline, CDR1 is MNHEY, CDR2 SVGAGI. The chain employs TRBV6-5 and TRBJ1-3; D gene ambiguous. The sequence was collected from a woman in her 30s who had recovered from COVID-19. The sequenced sample was peripheral blood. CDR3 DNA: TGTGCCAGCTCCCCCTTGATAACAGGAAACACCATATATTTT. It yields the protein CASSPLITGNTIYF.